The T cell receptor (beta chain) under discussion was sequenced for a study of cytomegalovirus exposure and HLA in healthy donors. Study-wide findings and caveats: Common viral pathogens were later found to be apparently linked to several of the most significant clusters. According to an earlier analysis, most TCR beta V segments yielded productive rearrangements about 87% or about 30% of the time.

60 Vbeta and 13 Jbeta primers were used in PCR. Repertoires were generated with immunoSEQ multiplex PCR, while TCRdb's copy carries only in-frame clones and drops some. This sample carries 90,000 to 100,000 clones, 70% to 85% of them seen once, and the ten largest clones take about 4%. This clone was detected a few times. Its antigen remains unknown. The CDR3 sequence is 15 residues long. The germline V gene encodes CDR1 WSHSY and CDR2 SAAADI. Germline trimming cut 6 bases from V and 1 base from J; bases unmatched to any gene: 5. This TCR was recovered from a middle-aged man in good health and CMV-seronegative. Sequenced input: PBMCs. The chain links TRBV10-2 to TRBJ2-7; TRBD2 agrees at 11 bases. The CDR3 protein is CASRELAGVSYEQYF. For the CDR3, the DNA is TGCGCCAGCAGAGAACTAGCGGGGGTTTCCTACGAGCAGTACTTC.